Given below is one T cell receptor (beta chain) in context. The data stem from a study of tumor T cells in aggressive B-cell lymphoma. This CDR3 is 13 amino acids long. V was clipped by 2 bases and J by 5 bases, with 12 bases between them. The germline V gene encodes CDR1 GTSNPN and CDR2 SVGIG (reference sequence). Profiled with immunoSEQ multiplex PCR; TCRdb holds only in-frame clones, not every one. The sample yields roughly 2,500 clones, roughly four fifths seen once. V and J are TRBV30 and TRBJ2-5; D is perhaps TRBD2 (6 bases). The receptor's source is an adult with diffuse large B cell lymphoma. The sample comprised tumor tissue. CDR3 coding DNA: TGTGCCTGGAGTCGGGGGAGCAGGGAGACCCAGTACTTC. It encodes CAWSRGSRETQYF.